This note documents a single T cell receptor (beta chain) sequence. Its cognate antigen is unknown. The sample belongs to a study of tumor-infiltrating lymphocytes in localized non-small cell lung cancer. Overall study findings and caveats: Different pieces of the same tissue were used for each assay. TCRbeta sequencing showed higher T cell infiltration in tumors than uninvolved lung. No link was found between tumor T-cell fraction and recurrence-free survival. Only some patients had TCR sequencing, depending on available tissue.

Here immunoSEQ multiplex PCR was the method, and the copy in TCRdb shows in-frame clones only, minus some. The profile shows 10,000 to 15,000 clones, 66% of them singletons. Germline assignment: CDR1 SGHVS and CDR2 FQNEAQ. The CDR3 runs 15 residues. The trim removed 2 bases at V and 9 bases at J, leaving 9 bases unmatched. The gene calls are TRBV7-8 and TRBJ2-1; 8 nucleotides align to TRBD2. This receptor was taken from a human donor with non-small cell lung cancer. The sequenced sample consisted of lung tumor tissue. The CDR3 here is CASSLPGLALGEQFF. CDR3 sequence (DNA): TGTGCCAGCAGCTTACCTGGACTAGCTTTGGGTGAGCAGTTCTTC.